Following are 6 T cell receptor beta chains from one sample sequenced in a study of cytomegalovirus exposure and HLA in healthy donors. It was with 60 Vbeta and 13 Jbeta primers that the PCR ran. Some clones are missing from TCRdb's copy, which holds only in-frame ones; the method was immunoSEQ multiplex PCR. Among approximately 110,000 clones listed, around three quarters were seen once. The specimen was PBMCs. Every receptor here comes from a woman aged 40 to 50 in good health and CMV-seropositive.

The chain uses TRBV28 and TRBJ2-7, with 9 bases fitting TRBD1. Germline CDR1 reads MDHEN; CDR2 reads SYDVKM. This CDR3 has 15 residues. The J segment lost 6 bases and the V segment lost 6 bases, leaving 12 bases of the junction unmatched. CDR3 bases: TGTGCCAGCAGACCCACTTACAGGGGGCGCGCCGAGCAGTACTTC. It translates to CASRPTYRGRAEQYF. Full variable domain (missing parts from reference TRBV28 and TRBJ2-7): DVKVTQSSRYLVKRTGEKVFLECVQDMDHENMFWYRQDPGLGLRLIYFSYDVKMKEKGDIPEGYSVSREKKERFSLILESASTNQTSMYLCASRPTYRGRAEQYFGPGTRLTVT.

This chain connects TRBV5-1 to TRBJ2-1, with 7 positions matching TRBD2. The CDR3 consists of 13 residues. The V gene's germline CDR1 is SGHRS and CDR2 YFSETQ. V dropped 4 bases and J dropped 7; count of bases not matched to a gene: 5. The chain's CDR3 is CASSGGSGNEQFF. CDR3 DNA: TGCGCCAGCAGCGGCGGGAGCGGTAATGAGCAGTTCTTC.

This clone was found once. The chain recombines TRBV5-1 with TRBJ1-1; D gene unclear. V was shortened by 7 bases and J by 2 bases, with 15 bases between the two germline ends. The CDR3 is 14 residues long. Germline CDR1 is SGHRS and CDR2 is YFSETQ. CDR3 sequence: CASQTEPVNTEAFF. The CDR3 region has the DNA TGCGCCAGCCAAACGGAGCCGGTAAACACTGAAGCTTTCTTT.

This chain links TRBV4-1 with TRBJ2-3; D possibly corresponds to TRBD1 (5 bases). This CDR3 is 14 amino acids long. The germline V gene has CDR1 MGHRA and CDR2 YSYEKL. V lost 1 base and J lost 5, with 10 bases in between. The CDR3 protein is CASSQVRAGDTQYF. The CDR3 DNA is TGCGCCAGCAGCCAAGTCAGGGCAGGAGATACGCAGTATTTT.

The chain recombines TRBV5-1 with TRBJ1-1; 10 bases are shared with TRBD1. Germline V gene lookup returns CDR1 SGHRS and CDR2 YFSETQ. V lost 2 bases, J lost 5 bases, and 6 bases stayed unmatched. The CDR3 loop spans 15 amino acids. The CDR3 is CASSFGDRGRTEAFF. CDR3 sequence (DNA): TGCGCCAGCAGCTTCGGTGACAGGGGGCGAACTGAAGCTTTCTTT.

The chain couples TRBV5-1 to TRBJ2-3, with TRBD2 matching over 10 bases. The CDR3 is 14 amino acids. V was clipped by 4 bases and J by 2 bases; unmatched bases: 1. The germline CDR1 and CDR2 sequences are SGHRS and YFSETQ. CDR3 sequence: CASSGLAVTDTQYF. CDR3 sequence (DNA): TGCGCCAGCAGCGGACTAGCGGTCACAGATACGCAGTATTTT.